This note documents a single TCR beta chain sequence. Its antigen is not known. This sample was included in a study of OX40 agonist ivuxolimab in advanced cancers. Across the whole study: Ivuxolimab was delivered to patients intravenously every 2 weeks at doses spanning 0.01 to 10 mg/kg. General observations from the study: Averaging showed that CD8+ T cells had more expanded clones than CD4+ did.

Losses at the gene ends were 5 bases for V and 6 bases for J; bases not matched to a gene: 7. This CDR3 contains 16 residues. Germline lookup yields CDR1 SGHNT and CDR2 YYREEE (reference sequence). Libraries were prepared by immunoSEQ multiplex PCR; TCRdb keeps only in-frame clonotypes and omits some of them. In the table there are approximately 100,000 clones, about nine tenths of which are singletons. This clonotype was obtained from an adult with an advanced solid tumor such as melanoma, head and neck, liver or kidney cancer. The gene calls are TRBV5-4 and TRBJ2-2, with 13 bases matching TRBD2. The sample was CD4+ or CD8+ T cells sorted from blood, taken in a trial of the OX40 agonist ivuxolimab. CDR3 nucleotide sequence: TGTGCCAGCAGTCCAACTAGCGGGAGGGTCGCCGGGGAGCTGTTTTTT. This encodes CASSPTSGRVAGELFF.